A single sample is the source of the 10 T cell receptor beta chains below, sequenced in a study of vaccination and CD4 T cells after COVID-19. These receptors lack a known antigen. Treatment indicated: roughly ten-day PBMC culture with coronavirus spike peptide pools or control peptides (ViraFEST assay). The Oncomine TCR Beta short-read assay was applied to DNA of cultured CD4+ T cells. MiXCR was run by TCRdb on the PCR reads, yielding one entry per CDR3 protein. The data show around 13,000 distinct CDR3 sequences, around three fifths seen once. The sequencing input was CD4+ T cells from blood, cultured in vitro. The source is a human donor who had recovered from COVID-19.

V usage is TRBV7-2 and J usage is TRBJ2-5, with 8 bases that match TRBD2. Germline V gene lookup returns CDR1 SGHTA and CDR2 FQGNSA. With V trimmed by 5 bases and J by 1 base, 9 bases remained unmatched. This CDR3 contains 16 residues. The CDR3 here is CASSQRIAGIQETQYF. CDR3 in DNA: TGTGCCAGCAGCCAACGCATAGCGGGGATCCAAGAGACCCAGTACTTC.

The chain couples TRBV20-1 to TRBJ2-7; 16 bases are shared with TRBD2. Germline CDR1 reads DFQATT; CDR2 reads SNEGSKA (reference sequence). The junction had 6 bases not matched to a gene; V was cut back by 3 bases and J by 4 bases. This CDR3 comprises 16 residues. The DNA of the CDR3 is TGCAGTGCTAGGGGGACTAGCGGGAGGGCCGGGTACGAGCAGTACTTC. Encoded protein: CSARGTSGRAGYEQYF.

The chain is built from TRBV20-1 and TRBJ2-2; D not resolved. With 3 bases removed from V and 5 bases from J, the gap between germline ends came to 16 bases. CDR1 is DFQATT, CDR2 SNEGSKA, per germline (reference sequence). This CDR3 has 15 amino acids. The DNA of the CDR3 is TGCAGTGCTAGGGCCTTTGGGGTTCCGACCGGGGAGCTGTTTTTT. This sequence encodes CSARAFGVPTGELFF.

DNA for the CDR3: TGTGCCAGCAGTCCGATACTAGCGGGAGACCATGAGCAGTTCTTC. It yields the protein CASSPILAGDHEQFF. The chain employs TRBV6-1 and TRBJ2-1, with 11 positions matching TRBD2. The germline V gene encodes CDR1 MNHNS and CDR2 SASEGT. The CDR3 is 15 amino acids. Trimming removed 5 bases from V and 8 bases from J; junction bases left unmatched: 8.

This clonotype has more than one count but fewer than ten. The chain has TRBV24-1 and TRBJ1-2; D may be TRBD1 (5 bases). V was cut by 6 bases and J by 7 bases, with 20 bases left in between. CDR1 KGHDR and CDR2 SFDVKD come from the germline V gene. This CDR3 has 15 residues. The CDR3 DNA sequence: TGTGCCACCAGTAGAAACGCAGGGAACCCGACTGGCTACACCTTC. This gives the protein CATSRNAGNPTGYTF.

J is TRBJ1-2 and V is TRBV28; tentative D call: TRBD1 (5 bases). There are 15 residues in the CDR3. V was clipped by 1 base and J by 8 bases, with 17 bases between them. The germline gives CDR1 MDHEN, CDR2 SYDVKM. In nucleotides, the CDR3 is TGTGCCAGCAGTTTATATGCGGGACCCCGCAGGGGCTACACCTTC. Translated, it gives CASSLYAGPRRGYTF.

The gene calls are TRBV30 and TRBJ2-7, with 10 nucleotides matching TRBD1. V was clipped by 0 bases and J by 6 bases; unmatched bases: 5. CDR3 size: 14 residues. Germline loops: CDR1 GTSNPN, CDR2 SVGIG (reference sequence). The CDR3 sequence: CAWSVGQGWSEQYF. CDR3 nucleotide sequence: TGTGCCTGGAGTGTGGGACAGGGGTGGTCCGAGCAGTACTTC.

The chain has TRBV5-1 and TRBJ1-2, with a weak D call TRBD1 (6 bases). The CDR3 sequence is 16 residues long. V was pared by 0 bases and J by 6 bases, with 18 bases between. Germline lookup yields CDR1 SGHRS and CDR2 YFSETQ. CDR3 sequence (DNA): TGCGCCAGCAGCTTGGATGCGACAGGACTCGATCATGGCTACACCTTC. The encoded protein is CASSLDATGLDHGYTF.

The J gene is TRBJ1-2, the V gene TRBV20-1; weak D call: TRBD1 (5 bases). V was trimmed by 3 bases and J by 6 bases, leaving 14 bases between them. CDR3 size: 13 residues. Germline-derived CDR1 and CDR2 are DFQATT and SNEGSKA (reference sequence). The CDR3 DNA sequence: TGCAGTGCTAGCGGGACCCTTGGGGATGGCTACACCTTC. Translating gives CSASGTLGDGYTF.

The rearrangement joins TRBV21-1 to TRBJ1-1; TRBD1 is the table's D call, not checked against the DNA. TRBV21-1 is designated a pseudogene. The CDR3 loop spans 15 amino acids. As DNA, the CDR3 is TGTGCCAGCAGGGGGAAGGGGGGACCGAACACTGAAGCTTTCTTT. Its protein product is CASRGKGGPNTEAFF.